A selection of T cell receptor beta chains follows, all from one sample in a study of human T cells and chemical hapten exposure. TCRdb called the RACE reads again in MiXCR, with one record for every CDR3 protein. The top ten clones hold under 2.5% of a sample with roughly 380,000 distinct CDR3 sequences, around 4.8% of them seen once. The starting material was whole blood, obtained in connection with sensitization to the hapten diphenylcyclopropenone (DPC). Receptors originate from a woman between 50 and 59 years old with alopecia areata. Some clones in this sample may be carry-over from other donors' samples. Each CDR3 is given with its conserved first and last residue. Fields, in order: D gene, V gene, J gene, clone size, CDR3 length, CDR3 protein, CDR3 DNA. D genes are given only for firm matches. Size tells how often a clone was seen (once, few, many) or the class of an expanded clone, and some rows leave it out.

.	TRBV5-1	TRBJ2-3	few	11	CASSLSYRQYF	TGCGCCAGCAGCTTGTCCTACAGGCAGTATTTT
.	TRBV7-2	TRBJ2-1	.	15	CASSLGGGVANEQFF	TGTGCCAGCAGCTTGGGGGGAGGCGTAGCGAATGAGCAGTTCTTC
TRBD1	TRBV5-1	TRBJ1-1	many	14	CASSWSTGWPEAFF	TGCGCCAGCAGCTGGTCGACAGGGTGGCCTGAAGCTTTCTTT
.	TRBV12-3/TRBV12-4	TRBJ2-6	many	15	CASTLRGAGANVLTF	TGTGCCAGCACCCTGAGAGGGGCTGGGGCCAACGTCCTGACTTTC
TRBD1	TRBV6-5	TRBJ1-1	.	16	CASSYGQGGRNTEAFF	TGTGCCAGCAGTTACGGACAAGGGGGCCGGAACACTGAAGCTTTCTTT
TRBD1	TRBV27	TRBJ2-7	many	16	CASSLRGTGSLGEQYF	TGTGCCAGCAGTTTACGTGGGACAGGGAGCTTGGGCGAGCAGTACTTC
TRBD1	TRBV6-6	TRBJ1-2	few	14	CASTGTGGVYGYTF	TGTGCCAGCACCGGGACAGGGGGCGTCTATGGCTACACCTTC
.	TRBV29-1	TRBJ1-1	many	15	CSVVGIQGGGPEAFF	TGCAGCGTTGTGGGGATACAGGGAGGGGGACCCGAAGCTTTCTTT
.	TRBV6-6	TRBJ2-7	few	14	CASSSQGTPGEQYF	TGTGCCAGCAGCTCACAGGGGACTCCGGGCGAGCAGTACTTC
.	TRBV23-1	TRBJ1-5	.	14	CASRPGRPNQPQHF	TGCGCCAGTAGGCCTGGACGGCCGAATCAGCCCCAGCATTTT
TRBD1	TRBV30	TRBJ2-3	.	15	CAWSGTGPSTDTQYF	TGTGCCTGGAGTGGGACAGGGCCTAGCACAGATACGCAGTATTTT
.	TRBV28	TRBJ2-7	many	15	CASSSLGETTYEQYF	TGTGCCAGCAGTTCCCTGGGGGAGACGACCTACGAGCAGTACTTC
.	TRBV5-1	TRBJ1-3	many	17	CASSLDGARTSGNTIYF	TGCGCCAGCAGCTTGGACGGGGCCCGAACCTCTGGAAACACCATATATTTT